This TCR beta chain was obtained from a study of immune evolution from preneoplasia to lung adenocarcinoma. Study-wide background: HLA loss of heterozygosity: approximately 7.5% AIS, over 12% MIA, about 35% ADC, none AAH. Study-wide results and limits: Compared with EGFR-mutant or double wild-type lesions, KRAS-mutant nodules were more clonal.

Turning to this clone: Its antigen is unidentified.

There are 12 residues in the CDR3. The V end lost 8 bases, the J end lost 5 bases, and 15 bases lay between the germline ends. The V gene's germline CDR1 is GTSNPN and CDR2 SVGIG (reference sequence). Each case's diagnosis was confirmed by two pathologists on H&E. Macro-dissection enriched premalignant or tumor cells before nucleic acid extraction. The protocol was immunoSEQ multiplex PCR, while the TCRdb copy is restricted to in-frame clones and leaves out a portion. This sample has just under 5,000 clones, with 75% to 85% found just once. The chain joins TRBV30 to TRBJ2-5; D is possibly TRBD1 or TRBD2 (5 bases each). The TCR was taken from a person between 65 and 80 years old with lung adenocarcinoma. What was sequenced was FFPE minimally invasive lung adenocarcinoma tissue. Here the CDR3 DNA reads TGTGCCCACCAGCGAGAGGGGGAGACCCAGTACTTC. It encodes CAHQREGETQYF.